The 13 T cell receptor beta chains given below trace back to one sample, sequenced in a study of vaccination and CD4 T cells after COVID-19. The treatment: approximately nine-day PBMC culture with coronavirus spike peptide pools or control peptides (ViraFEST assay). These receptors have no known antigen. Oncomine TCR Beta short-read sequencing was applied to DNA from cultured CD4+ T cells. TCRdb analysed the PCR reads with MiXCR anew, one entry per CDR3 protein. In the table there are under 30,000 distinct CDR3 sequences, around 43% of which are singletons. Specimen: CD4+ T cells from blood, cultured in vitro, collected before SARS-CoV-2 vaccination. The receptors were sampled from a human donor who received a COVID-19 vaccine.

This chain connects TRBV7-9 to TRBJ2-5, with 7 bases fitting TRBD1. The germline V gene has CDR1 SEHNR and CDR2 FQNEAQ (reference sequence). This CDR3 has 15 residues. V was pared by 4 bases and J by 1 base, with 6 bases of the junction left unmatched. CDR3 DNA: TGTGCCAGCAGCTCCAAAGACAGGGCCCAAGAGACCCAGTACTTC. Translation: CASSSKDRAQETQYF.

The chain uses TRBV11-2 and TRBJ1-2; no definite D call. V was cut by 1 base and J by 0 bases, with 9 bases left in between. Per germline, CDR1 SGHAT and CDR2 FQNNGV. CDR3 length: 15 amino acids. In DNA, the CDR3 is TGTGCCAGCAGCTTAGCTACAAACGCTAACTATGGCTACACCTTC. The encoded protein is CASSLATNANYGYTF.

This clonotype showed up just a few times. The CDR3 nucleotides read TGTGCCACCAGCAGAGGCTCTGGAGGGGGCTCTGGAAACACCATATATTTT. This encodes CATSRGSGGGSGNTIYF. J is TRBJ1-3 and V is TRBV15; D is perhaps TRBD1 (6 bases). This CDR3 contains 17 residues. Germline loops: CDR1 LNHNV, CDR2 YYDKDF (reference sequence). V gave up 1 base and J gave up 0 bases, with 13 bases separating them. The variable domain in full, completed from reference TRBV15 and TRBJ1-3, reads DAMVIQNPRYQVTQFGKPVTLSCSQTLNHNVMYWYQQKSSQAPKLLFHYYDKDFNNEADTPDNFQSRRPNTSFCFLDIRSPGLGDTAMYLCATSRGSGGGSGNTIYFGEGSWLTVV.

The chain has TRBV28 and TRBJ1-2, with D perhaps TRBD1 (5 bases). The germline V gene has CDR1 MDHEN and CDR2 SYDVKM. This CDR3 is built from 13 residues. The germline V and J ends were trimmed by 6 bases and 4 bases, with 12 bases remaining between them. This CDR3 is CASREGTVYGYTF. The CDR3 region has the DNA TGTGCCAGCAGAGAGGGGACGGTCTATGGCTACACCTTC.

As DNA, the CDR3 is TGTGCCAGCAGTGAATTCCGGGGCACAGGGTTGACCAAAAACATTCAGTACTTC. Protein product: CASSEFRGTGLTKNIQYF. The chain joins TRBV6-1 to TRBJ2-4; D may be TRBD1 (6 bases). V shed 2 bases and J shed 2 bases, with 19 bases lying between them. CDR1 MNHNS and CDR2 SASEGT come from the germline V gene. The CDR3 runs 18 residues.

The chain recombines TRBV19 with TRBJ1-3, with 7 bases fitting TRBD1. CDR1 LNHDA and CDR2 SQIVND come from the germline V gene (reference sequence). The V segment lost 1 base and the J segment 0 bases; nucleotides outside the gene matches: 6. The CDR3 is made up of 17 amino acids. In DNA, the CDR3 is TGTGCCAGTAGTATAGTGAGAGGGGGCCGCTCTGGAAACACCATATATTTT. Encoded protein: CASSIVRGGRSGNTIYF.

J is TRBJ2-7 and V is TRBV7-2; D gene unclear. Trimming took 3 bases from V and 4 from J, leaving 10 bases between them. The CDR3 consists of 13 residues. CDR1 and CDR2 from the germline V gene are SGHTA and FQGNSA. CDR3 coding DNA: TGTGCCAGCAGCTTGTTCCGGCTTTACGAGCAGTACTTC. It is translated as CASSLFRLYEQYF.

V is TRBV5-5 and J is TRBJ1-1, with 9 bases matching TRBD1. V was pared by 3 bases and J by 1 base, with 4 bases of the junction left unmatched. CDR3 size: 15 residues. Per the germline V gene, CDR1 is SGHKS and CDR2 is YYEKEE (reference sequence). The CDR3: CASSWGQGSNTEAFF. The CDR3 DNA sequence: TGTGCCAGCAGCTGGGGACAGGGATCGAACACTGAAGCTTTCTTT.

The chain employs TRBV12-3 or TRBV12-4 and TRBJ1-6, with a weak D call TRBD1 (5 bases). The CDR3 length is 14 residues. V was trimmed by 5 bases and J by 5 bases, leaving 10 bases between them. The CDR3 loop is CASSQGLDNSPLHF. Here the CDR3 DNA reads TGTGCCAGCAGTCAGGGACTGGATAATTCACCCCTCCACTTT.

This clonotype occurred once. The V call is TRBV19, the J call TRBJ2-2, with TRBD1 matching over 7 bases. Looked up from germline, CDR1 is LNHDA and CDR2 is SQIVND (reference sequence). Trimming removed 6 bases from V and 0 bases from J; junction bases left unmatched: 4. The CDR3 covers 15 residues. This chain's CDR3 is CASRQGQTNTGELFF. CDR3 sequence (DNA): TGTGCCAGTAGACAGGGACAGACGAACACCGGGGAGCTGTTTTTT.

This chain joins TRBV24-1 and TRBJ1-1; TRBD1 matches at 8 bases. The CDR3 spans 23 residues. The J segment lost 3 bases and the V segment lost 3 bases, leaving 29 bases of the junction unmatched. Germline lookup yields CDR1 KGHDR and CDR2 SFDVKD. As DNA, the CDR3 is TGTGCCACCAGTGATCCACCGGCACTTCGACAGGGGAGGAGGCCCGGGTTGGACACTGAAGCTTTCTTT. This gives the protein CATSDPPALRQGRRPGLDTEAFF.

The V gene is TRBV20-1, the J gene TRBJ2-5; the match to TRBD2 covers 10 bases. The CDR3 has 17 residues. V dropped 4 bases and J dropped 0; count of bases not matched to a gene: 11. Germline V gene sequence: CDR1 DFQATT, CDR2 SNEGSKA (reference sequence). CDR3 in DNA: TGCAGTGCTAAGGCTAGCGGGGGCCGTTTCTACCAAGAGACCCAGTACTTC. This codes for CSAKASGGRFYQETQYF.

The chain links TRBV30 to TRBJ1-2, with unresolved D. Looked up from germline, CDR1 is GTSNPN and CDR2 is SVGIG (reference sequence). The CDR3 covers 11 residues. V dropped 3 bases and J dropped 8 bases, with 10 bases sitting between them. This CDR3 is CAWSAPLGYTF. The CDR3 nucleotides read TGTGCCTGGAGCGCCCCACTCGGCTACACCTTC.